This entry lists 24 T cell receptor beta chains sequenced from one sample in a study of blood T cells in healthy people across ages. A second roughly 6 to 11 cycle PCR used barcoded and J-beta primers. MiXCR, run by TCRdb on the 5' RACE reads, gives a single entry per CDR3 protein. The top ten clones hold roughly 9.4% of a sample with 540,000 or so distinct CDR3 sequences, more than 20% of them seen once. These same records also appear under a second study, on T cells of mothers and their children.

Material: blood. These TCRs come from a boy under 18 in good health.

The V call is TRBV10-3, the J call TRBJ1-1; no reliable D call. The CDR3 is 13 residues long. Germline loops: CDR1 ENHRY, CDR2 SYGVKD. V was trimmed by 0 bases and J by 7 bases, leaving 9 bases between them. CDR3 nucleotides: TGTGCCATCAGTGAGTCACAGTCAGTTGAAGCTTTCTTT. It specifies CAISESQSVEAFF.

This clonotype was seen more than once but under ten times. The gene calls are TRBV12-3 or TRBV12-4 and TRBJ2-3; D is perhaps TRBD2 (6 bases). The V end lost 6 bases, the J end lost 11 bases, and 18 bases lay between the germline ends. CDR3 size: 13 residues. The CDR3 bases are TGTGCCAGCAGCCCCGGGGCACTAGCCGAGCAGTATTTT. Translating gives CASSPGALAEQYF.

DNA of the CDR3: TGTGCCACCAGGCAGGTAGATGGCTACACCTTC. It translates to CATRQVDGYTF. This chain joins TRBV27 and TRBJ1-2, with D uncertain. The V gene lost 10 bases and the J gene lost 6 bases, with 12 bases spanning the gap. This CDR3 comprises 11 residues. Germline V gene data show CDR1 as MNHEY and CDR2 as SMNVEV (reference sequence).

V usage is TRBV4-1 and J usage is TRBJ2-5; 10 nucleotides agree with TRBD1. CDR1 and CDR2 from the germline V gene are MGHRA and YSYEKL. V gave up 4 bases and J gave up 2 bases; unmatched junction bases: 7. There are 16 residues in the CDR3. DNA for the CDR3: TGCGCCAGCAGCCTAGGAGTGGACAGGGGGCAAGAGACCCAGTACTTC. Translation: CASSLGVDRGQETQYF.

The count of this clonotype is one. Germline is not matched at one junction end, which may reflect a read error. The V and J genes are TRBV28 and TRBJ2-1; 7 nucleotides match TRBD1. The CDR3 consists of 15 residues. The germline V gene has CDR1 MDHEN and CDR2 SYDVKM. For the CDR3, the DNA is TGTGCCAGCAGTTTATATCGACAGGGCCAAGAGACCCAGGACTTC. It specifies CASSLYRQGQETQDF.

The J gene is TRBJ2-3, the V gene TRBV6-5; tentatively, D is TRBD1 (6 bases). The CDR3 has 16 residues. With 0 bases removed from V and 7 bases from J, the gap between germline ends came to 17 bases. Germline V lookup: CDR1 MNHEY, CDR2 SVGAGI. The CDR3 nucleotides are TGTGCCAGCAGTTACTCGATGACAGGAGCGACGTATACGCAGTATTTT. It specifies CASSYSMTGATYTQYF.

This clonotype occurred a few times. The V call is TRBV11-2, the J call TRBJ1-2; TRBD1 is a possible D gene (6 bases). The CDR3 runs 13 residues. CDR1 is SGHAT and CDR2 is FQNNGV in the germline V gene. Trimming took off 7 bases at V and 1 base at J, with 10 bases between the two ends. Written as DNA, the CDR3 is TGTGCCAGCACCATAGGGGGTAACTATGGCTACACCTTC. It yields the protein CASTIGGNYGYTF.

The chain links TRBV7-3 to TRBJ2-2; 7 nucleotides align to TRBD1. The germline V gene encodes CDR1 SGHTA and CDR2 FQGTGA. V gave up 5 bases and J gave up 4 bases; unmatched junction bases: 13. The CDR3 is 17 residues long. For the CDR3, the DNA is TGTGCCAGCAGCCCCAAACAGACAGGGACGTTCACCGGGGAGCTGTTTTTT. Amino acids: CASSPKQTGTFTGELFF.

The genes are TRBV20-1 and TRBJ2-3; no clear D gene. V lost 5 bases, J lost 0 bases, and 15 bases lay in between. CDR1 DFQATT and CDR2 SNEGSKA come from the germline V gene (reference sequence). The CDR3 runs to 15 residues. The CDR3: CSAPDAFPSTDTQYF. Here the CDR3 DNA reads TGCAGTGCTCCCGACGCGTTCCCTAGCACAGATACGCAGTATTTT.

This chain's CDR3 is CASSQEIRYSGNTIYF. The CDR3 DNA is TGTGCCAGCAGCCAAGAGATACGGTACTCTGGAAACACCATATATTTT. The J gene is TRBJ1-3, the V gene TRBV7-6; D gene unclear. The CDR3 consists of 16 residues. V was trimmed by 5 bases and J by 0 bases, leaving 14 bases between them. Germline V gene sequence: CDR1 SGHVS, CDR2 FNYEAQ.

The rearrangement joins TRBV15 to TRBJ2-3; TRBD1 matches 9 bases. Per the germline V gene, CDR1 is LNHNV and CDR2 is YYDKDF (reference sequence). V dropped 2 bases and J dropped 6; count of bases not matched to a gene: 9. CDR3 length equals 16 residues. CDR3 sequence reads: CATSRPGTGLIDTQYF. The CDR3 DNA is TGTGCCACCAGCAGACCCGGGACAGGGCTTATTGATACGCAGTATTTT.

For the CDR3, the DNA is TGTGCCAGCAACTGGGGGGGCTTGGGTACAGATACGCAGTATTTT. It yields the protein CASNWGGLGTDTQYF. This chain joins TRBV12-3 or TRBV12-4 and TRBJ2-3, with D maybe TRBD2 (7 bases). This CDR3 spans 15 amino acids. The V and J ends lost 7 bases and 3 bases respectively, with 17 bases between them.

This clonotype was seen a few times. J is TRBJ2-7 and V is TRBV29-1; weak D call: TRBD2 (6 bases). V lost 6 bases and J lost 2, with 11 bases in between. Germline CDR1 is SQVTM and CDR2 is ANQGSEA. The CDR3 runs to 12 residues. CDR3 in DNA: TGCAGCGTGCGGGACTCGACCTACGAGCAGTACTTC. Its translation: CSVRDSTYEQYF.

This chain uses TRBV4-3 with TRBJ2-6, with 7 bases aligning to TRBD1. Per the germline V gene, CDR1 is LGHNA and CDR2 is YSLEER. The CDR3 sequence is 17 residues long. Trimming cost V 4 bases and J 0 bases; bases outside gene matches: 6. The CDR3 DNA sequence: TGCGCCAGCAGCCCGTGGGACAGTGCCTCTGGGGCCAACGTCCTGACTTTC. Its protein is CASSPWDSASGANVLTF.

The chain joins TRBV28 to TRBJ1-2; 8 bases line up with TRBD1. CDR1 MDHEN and CDR2 SYDVKM come from the germline V gene. CDR3 length equals 11 residues. The CDR3 coding sequence is TGTGCAATATCAGGGGGCCATGGCTACACCTTC. Translated, it gives CAISGGHGYTF.

The chain uses TRBV9 and TRBJ2-5; the match to TRBD2 covers 14 bases. The junction had 11 bases not matched to a gene; V was cut back by 0 bases and J by 4 bases. Germline V CDR1 and CDR2: SGDLS, YYNGEE. The CDR3 loop spans 19 amino acids. The CDR3 DNA sequence: TGTGCCAGCAGCGTAGACTCCGGGACTAGCGGGAGTGGGGGAGAGACCCAGTACTTC. It codes for CASSVDSGTSGSGGETQYF.

This clonotype was counted only a few times. The chain employs TRBV10-3 and TRBJ2-3; D gene ambiguous. The assigned J gene may be wrong: the sequence end matches TRBJ1-5 better. Per germline, CDR1 ENHRY and CDR2 SYGVKD. The CDR3 is made up of 14 amino acids. Here the CDR3 DNA reads TGTGCCATCAGTGAACACCAGCTAGGAGATACGCAGCATTTT. Protein sequence: CAISEHQLGDTQHF.

The V call is TRBV12-3 or TRBV12-4, the J call TRBJ1-5; D is undetermined. CDR3 length: 14 amino acids. Trimming left V 8 bases short and J 3 bases short, with 14 bases between. CDR3 in DNA: TGTGCCAGCGGTGGGGAAACAAACAATCAGCCCCAGCATTTT. Residues: CASGGETNNQPQHF.

In this sample, this clonotype turned up many times. The rearrangement links TRBV7-8 to TRBJ1-5; no clear D gene. The CDR3 is 14 residues long. Germline V gene data show CDR1 as SGHVS and CDR2 as FQNEAQ. Trimming took off 0 bases at V and 7 bases at J, with 10 bases between the two ends. This CDR3 reads CASSLAGIDQPQHF. CDR3 sequence (DNA): TGTGCCAGCAGCTTAGCGGGGATAGACCAGCCCCAGCATTTT.

This clonotype was seen a few times. The chain is built from TRBV15 and TRBJ2-3, with 10 nucleotides matching TRBD1. The V segment lost 3 bases and the J segment 0 bases; nucleotides outside the gene matches: 6. CDR1 is LNHNV and CDR2 is YYDKDF in the germline V gene (reference sequence). This CDR3 is 17 amino acids long. CDR3: CATSSPPGQGSTDTQYF. In DNA, the CDR3 is TGTGCCACCAGCAGTCCCCCGGGACAGGGGAGCACAGATACGCAGTATTTT.

This clonotype was seen more than once but under ten times. The chain uses TRBV7-2 and TRBJ1-3, with TRBD1 as a possible D gene (6 bases). CDR1 and CDR2 (germline): SGHTA, FQGNSA. There are 14 residues in the CDR3. Trimming left V 0 bases short and J 7 bases short, with 10 bases between. CDR3 protein: CASSLATGTNTIYF. In nucleotides, the CDR3 is TGTGCCAGCAGCTTAGCGACAGGCACGAACACCATATATTTT. Complete variable domain (other parts from reference TRBV7-2 and TRBJ1-3): GAGVSQSPSNKVTEKGKDVELRCDPISGHTALYWYRQSLGQGLEFLIYFQGNSAPDKSGLPSDRFSAERTGGSVSTLTIQRTQQEDSAVYLCASSLATGTNTIYFGEGSWLTVV.

The DNA for the CDR3 is TGTGCCAGCAGCCTCGGGGTAGAGAGAGGCTACACCTTC. This codes for CASSLGVERGYTF. This chain joins TRBV3-1 and TRBJ1-2; D uncertain. V lost 4 bases, J lost 8 bases, and 14 bases lay in between. The CDR3 spans 13 residues. Per germline, CDR1 LGHDT and CDR2 YNNKEL (reference sequence).

A few counts support this clonotype. The chain joins TRBV27 to TRBJ2-7; the D gene is possibly TRBD2 (5 bases). The CDR3 runs to 15 residues. CDR1 MNHEY and CDR2 SMNVEV come from the germline V gene (reference sequence). Trimming took off 2 bases at V and 9 bases at J, with 20 bases between the two ends. The CDR3 loop reads CASSLARQSGLLQYF. The CDR3 bases are TGTGCCAGCAGTTTAGCCCGTCAATCCGGACTCCTGCAGTACTTC.

The chain combines TRBV6-6 with TRBJ1-1; D unresolved. The germline CDR1 and CDR2 sequences are MNHNY and SVGAGI (reference sequence). The V gene lost 7 bases and the J gene lost 3 bases, with 12 bases spanning the gap. The CDR3 runs 13 residues. The CDR3 region is CASTTFMYTEAFF. The CDR3 DNA reads TGTGCCAGCACGACCTTTATGTACACTGAAGCTTTCTTT.